This TCR beta chain stems from a study of human CD8 memory T cell subsets. Total CD8+ T cells were enriched by negative magnetic separation. Each subset gave duplicate vials of some 150,000 sorted CD8+ T cells for RNA. Germline CDR1 SGHAT, CDR2 FQNNGV. This CDR3 region has 13 residues. Concerning this clonotype: The antigen is undetermined.

Study results and limitations: Chao1 estimates suggested stem-like memory T cells exceeded precursor exhausted T cells in diversity.

Production of TCR beta libraries used UMI-labeled 5' RACE as the method. TCRdb reprocessed the 5' RACE reads and stores each CDR3 protein as one record, lacking DNA. This sample's table has 5,000 to 7,000 distinct CDR3 sequences. V gene TRBV11-2 combines with J gene TRBJ1-2; no DNA is available, so the TRBD1 call from TCRdb remains unchecked. The sequenced sample was CD8+ T cells from PBMCs. This receptor was taken from a human donor in good health. Here the CDR3 reads CASRSQGNYGYTF.